Each of the 29 T cell receptor beta chains below was sequenced from the same sample in a study of regulatory T cells in long-lasting Graves disease. Construction of the TCR beta libraries employed iRepertoire HTBI primers in conjunction with Arm-PCR of CDR3 regions. TCRdb reanalysed the multiplex PCR reads using MiXCR and keeps one entry per CDR3 protein. This table has around 460,000 distinct CDR3 sequences, approximately 23% appearing once. The time point is: persistent/refractory GD, antithyroid drugs over 5 years with positive TRAb. PBMC-extracted RNA yielded the TCR library. Sample: peripheral blood mononuclear cells (PBMCs), taken when the disease was refractory, from a patient treated with antithyroid drugs. Every receptor here comes from a female donor with Graves disease.

This chain links TRBV6-1 with TRBJ2-2, with D maybe TRBD1 (5 bases). The germline V and J ends were trimmed by 3 bases and 3 bases, with 17 bases remaining between them. The CDR3 runs 17 residues. CDR1 is MNHNS and CDR2 is SASEGT in the germline V gene. In DNA form, the CDR3 reads TGTGCCAGCAGTGACGTCCGCTGGGGCCGGGACACCGGGGAGCTGTTTTTT. Its protein is CASSDVRWGRDTGELFF.

In its sample, this clonotype was seen many times. V usage is TRBV29-1 and J usage is TRBJ2-7; D uncertain. The CDR3 consists of 13 residues. V was trimmed by 7 bases and J by 2 bases, leaving 15 bases between them. Germline lookup yields CDR1 SQVTM and CDR2 ANQGSEA. CDR3 region: CSARWVGAYEQYF. The CDR3 region has the DNA TGCAGCGCCCGGTGGGTCGGCGCCTACGAGCAGTACTTC.

This clonotype was seen ten or more times. Sequence at one end of the junction differs from germline and may be a read error. The chain has TRBV12-3 or TRBV12-4 and TRBJ1-6; D unresolved. There are 13 residues in the CDR3. CDR3 in DNA: TGTGTCAGCAGTTCGGACGTTAATTCACCCCTCCACTTT. Residues: CVSSSDVNSPLHF.

The sample holds many counts of this clonotype. A much larger clone differs from this one at a single base, so this may be a read error. CDR3 nucleotides: TGTGCCAGCAGATTAGCGGGGGAGACCCAGTACTTC. Translated: CASRLAGETQYF. The chain carries TRBV28 and TRBJ2-5, with 8 nucleotides matching TRBD2. CDR3 size: 12 residues. Losses at the gene ends were 6 bases for V and 5 bases for J; bases not matched to a gene: 2. Germline V gives CDR1 MDHEN, CDR2 SYDVKM.

The V and J genes are TRBV6-2 or TRBV6-3 and TRBJ1-6, with a weak D call TRBD1 (5 bases). The length of the CDR3 is 19 residues. V was shortened by 0 bases and J by 0 bases, with 15 bases between the two germline ends. Germline V lookup: CDR1 MNHEY, CDR2 SVGEGT. The CDR3: CASSYSRDHQSSYNSPLHF. The DNA for the CDR3 is TGTGCCAGCAGTTACTCTAGGGACCACCAGAGCTCCTATAATTCACCCCTCCACTTT.

The chain joins TRBV28 to TRBJ2-3; D not resolved. This CDR3 is built from 12 residues. Looked up from germline, CDR1 is MDHEN and CDR2 is SYDVKM. Trimming cost V 6 bases and J 2 bases, with 6 bases left between them. The CDR3 is CASSSNTDTQYF. DNA of the CDR3: TGTGCCAGCAGCTCCAACACAGATACGCAGTATTTT.

The chain uses TRBV6-1 and TRBJ2-1, with 12 bases that match TRBD2. V lost 5 bases and J lost 6; bases outside the gene matches: 8. This CDR3 comprises 16 residues. The germline V gene has CDR1 MNHNS and CDR2 SASEGT. The CDR3 DNA reads as TGTGCCAGCAGTCAACCTAGCGGGGGGGCCGTCAATGAGCAGTTCTTC. It translates to CASSQPSGGAVNEQFF.

This clonotype occurred many times. J is TRBJ1-2 and V is TRBV12-3 or TRBV12-4, with D possibly TRBD1 on 5 matching bases. Between the trimmed V and J ends, which lost 2 bases and 8 bases, there was a span of 12 bases. This CDR3 spans 13 amino acids. The CDR3 nucleotides are TGTGCCAGCAGTTTATGGGGGGGGGAAGGCTACACCTTC. The encoded protein is CASSLWGGEGYTF.

This clonotype appeared many times. The genes are TRBV7-2 and TRBJ1-2; D is uncertain. CDR1 is SGHTA and CDR2 is FQGNSA in the germline V gene. V lost 2 bases, J lost 6 bases, and 7 bases lay in between. The CDR3 runs to 12 residues. CDR3 in amino acids: CASSLTANGYTF. CDR3 DNA: TGTGCCAGCAGCTTAACTGCTAATGGCTACACCTTC.

This chain uses TRBV7-2 with TRBJ2-7; 8 bases map to TRBD1. V was clipped by 5 bases and J by 4 bases; unmatched bases: 7. This CDR3 region has 14 residues. Per germline, CDR1 SGHTA and CDR2 FQGNSA. The DNA for the CDR3 is TGTGCCAGCAGCGGATGGACAGGGAGTTACGAGCAGTACTTC. Its protein is CASSGWTGSYEQYF.

The table lists this clonotype with a few counts. J is TRBJ1-2 and V is TRBV5-1; D is possibly TRBD1 (5 bases). The length of the CDR3 is 15 residues. Germline CDR1 reads SGHRS; CDR2 reads YFSETQ. The V end lost 6 bases, the J end lost 0 bases, and 15 bases lay between the germline ends. The CDR3 protein is CASTHETGTNYGYTF. CDR3 nucleotides: TGCGCCAGCACTCACGAAACAGGAACTAACTATGGCTACACCTTC.

This clonotype was found many times. The chain links TRBV12-3 or TRBV12-4 to TRBJ1-1; D not resolved. The ends were cut back, 7 bases at V and 0 bases at J, with 12 bases in the middle. The CDR3 is 14 residues long. The CDR3 spells CASMVNGVNTEAFF. Here the CDR3 DNA reads TGTGCCAGCATGGTTAACGGGGTGAACACTGAAGCTTTCTTT.

This clonotype showed up just a few times. This sequence joins TRBV20-1 and TRBJ2-3; D might be TRBD1 (5 bases). In germline, CDR1 is DFQATT, CDR2 SNEGSKA (reference sequence). The CDR3 is made up of 15 amino acids. V shed 6 bases and J shed 3 bases, with 19 bases lying between them. Written as DNA, the CDR3 is TGCAGTGCGCCACCGAGCAGGGTCGCAACAGATACGCAGTATTTT. Protein product: CSAPPSRVATDTQYF.

The chain joins TRBV5-4 to TRBJ2-7; 8 bases align to TRBD1. The ends lost 3 bases at V and 0 bases at J; junction bases unmatched: 5. The length of the CDR3 is 15 residues. Germline values: CDR1 SGHNT, CDR2 YYREEE (reference sequence). This chain's CDR3 is CASSSRDRFSYEQYF. CDR3 DNA: TGTGCCAGCAGCTCCCGGGACAGGTTCTCCTACGAGCAGTACTTC.

In regard to this clonotype: This clone may be a read error of a much larger clone one base away. The rearrangement uses TRBV7-9 and TRBJ1-6; 8 nucleotides line up with TRBD1. Germline V gene sequence: CDR1 SEHNR, CDR2 FQNEAQ (reference sequence). The CDR3 extends over 17 amino acids. CDR3 bases: TGTGCCAGCAGCTTAGATCAGGGGGCTACAATTAATCCACCCCTCCACTTT. This codes for CASSLDQGATINPPLHF. Drawing the rest from reference TRBV7-9 and TRBJ1-6, the complete variable domain is DTGVSQNPRHKITKRGQNVTFRCDPISEHNRLYWYRQTLGQGPEFLTYFQNEAQLEKSRLLSDRFSAERPKGSFSTLEIQRTEQGDSAMYLCASSLDQGATINPPLHFGNGTRLTVT.

The rearrangement joins TRBV6-1 to TRBJ2-5, with 12 bases identical to TRBD2. Per germline, CDR1 MNHNS and CDR2 SASEGT. V lost 5 bases to trimming and J lost 7 bases; unmatched junction nucleotides: 14. CDR3 size: 17 residues. The CDR3 bases are TGTGCCAGCAGTCCCAGGACTAGCGGGACCCGTACTGGGACCCAGTACTTC. It encodes CASSPRTSGTRTGTQYF.

This clonotype was counted only a few times. The chain couples TRBV6-1 to TRBJ2-7, with D possibly TRBD2 on 5 matching bases. Trimming shortened V by 7 bases and J by 3 bases, and 16 bases separated the two germline ends. Germline CDR1 reads MNHNS; CDR2 reads SASEGT. The CDR3 is made up of 14 amino acids. CDR3 coding DNA: TGTGCCAGCACCCCCCGAGGGTCGCACTACGAGCAGTACTTC. Translating gives CASTPRGSHYEQYF.

This clonotype was found many times. The chain is built from TRBV2 and TRBJ1-6; a possible D gene is TRBD1 (5 bases). Germline V gives CDR1 SNHLY, CDR2 FYNNEI. Trimming pared 10 bases from V and 9 bases from J, leaving 19 bases between. The CDR3 loop spans 14 amino acids. The CDR3 sequence: CATRDPRVGSPLHF. The CDR3 nucleotides read TGTGCCACACGAGATCCCAGGGTCGGTTCACCCCTCCACTTT.

The chain joins TRBV7-2 to TRBJ2-7; 8 bases map to TRBD1. With 1 base clipped from V and 4 bases from J, the junction kept 6 bases outside the gene matches. Germline-derived CDR1 and CDR2 are SGHTA and FQGNSA. This CDR3 is built from 15 residues. In DNA form, the CDR3 reads TGTGCCAGCAGCTTAGTGGCCAGGGGGCATTACGAGCAGTACTTC. As protein: CASSLVARGHYEQYF.

The V and J genes are TRBV19 and TRBJ1-1, with TRBD1 matching over 7 bases. Trimming at V came to 3 bases and at J to 4 bases, leaving 8 bases not matched to a gene. Germline V CDR1 and CDR2: LNHDA, SQIVND (reference sequence). The length of the CDR3 is 15 residues. The CDR3 DNA reads as TGTGCCAGTAGTATGAGGGGACAGACGGGCACTGAAGCTTTCTTT. Protein: CASSMRGQTGTEAFF.

This clonotype was counted ten times or more. The rearrangement joins TRBV28 to TRBJ1-4; 12 nucleotides agree with TRBD1. The germline V gene encodes CDR1 MDHEN and CDR2 SYDVKM. The V gene end was trimmed by 5 bases and the J gene end by 6 bases; junction bases not matched to a gene: 4. The CDR3 runs 15 residues. The DNA of the CDR3 is TGTGCCAGCAGTGGGGGACAGGGGGCTTATGAAAAACTGTTTTTT. Protein sequence: CASSGGQGAYEKLFF.

Of note for this clonotype: One junction end disagrees with the germline gene, perhaps due to a read error. The chain combines TRBV3-1 with TRBJ2-5; weak D call: TRBD1 (6 bases). From germline, CDR1 is LGHDT and CDR2 YNNKEL (reference sequence). The CDR3 has 13 amino acids. CDR3 nucleotides: TGTGCCGGCAGAAGGGGCAGGGGAGAGACCCAGTACTTC. Amino acid sequence: CAGRRGRGETQYF.

V gene TRBV30 combines with J gene TRBJ2-7; 9 bases are a match to TRBD1. J lost 2 bases, V lost 3 bases, and 2 bases had no gene match. Germline V gene sequence: CDR1 GTSNPN, CDR2 SVGIG (reference sequence). The CDR3 is 13 residues long. CDR3 residues: CAWRGQGTYEQYF. CDR3 bases: TGTGCCTGGAGAGGACAGGGGACCTACGAGCAGTACTTC.

V gene TRBV6-1 combines with J gene TRBJ1-2; D not certain. The CDR3 loop spans 13 amino acids. V was trimmed by 9 bases and J by 5 bases, leaving 16 bases between them. From germline, CDR1 is MNHNS and CDR2 SASEGT. CDR3 nucleotides: TGTGCCAGTGGCGGAGACGGAGGATATGGCTACACCTTC. This gives the protein CASGGDGGYGYTF.

This clonotype has only a few counts. The rearrangement uses TRBV30 and TRBJ1-6; D remains unclear. Trimming took off 4 bases at V and 0 bases at J, with 4 bases between the two ends. The germline CDR1 and CDR2 sequences are GTSNPN and SVGIG (reference sequence). This CDR3 comprises 13 residues. Written as DNA, the CDR3 is TGTGCCTGGACACCCTCCTATAATTCACCCCTCCACTTT. This translates into CAWTPSYNSPLHF.

This clonotype was observed at least ten times. V usage is TRBV28 and J usage is TRBJ1-5; D is unresolved. V was shortened by 5 bases and J by 9 bases, with 29 bases between the two germline ends. The CDR3 sequence is 18 residues long. The germline CDR1 and CDR2 sequences are MDHEN and SYDVKM. The CDR3 spells CASSQKAVLKVRSRPQHF. For the CDR3, the DNA is TGTGCCAGCAGTCAGAAGGCAGTCCTCAAGGTCCGGTCACGGCCCCAGCATTTT.

Note on this clonotype: A much bigger clone sits one base away, suggesting this may be a read error. The genes are TRBV15 and TRBJ2-7; the D is unclear. Trimming stripped 0 bases from V and 8 bases from J, with 5 bases between. This CDR3 has 11 amino acids. Germline CDR1 is LNHNV and CDR2 is YYDKDF (reference sequence). CDR3: CATSREGKQYF. The DNA for the CDR3 is TGTGCCACCAGCAGAGAGGGGAAGCAGTACTTC.

Ten or more counts support this clonotype. J is TRBJ2-7 and V is TRBV12-3 or TRBV12-4; D is unresolved. V was pared by 0 bases and J by 2 bases, with 8 bases between. The CDR3 spans 14 residues. CDR3 coding DNA: TGTGCCAGCAGTTTAGCTCACCAAACCTACGAGCAGTACTTC. Residues: CASSLAHQTYEQYF.

This rearrangement joins TRBV6-2 or TRBV6-3 to TRBJ2-1, with D perhaps matching TRBD2 (5 bases). This CDR3 region has 15 residues. Germline V lookup: CDR1 MNHEY, CDR2 SVGEGT. Trimming pared 4 bases from V and 4 bases from J, leaving 14 bases between. CDR3 loop: CASSFGERTYNEQFF. The CDR3 DNA reads TGTGCCAGCAGTTTTGGGGAACGGACTTACAATGAGCAGTTCTTC.